This TCR beta chain was documented in a study of cytomegalovirus exposure and HLA in healthy donors. 60 Vbeta and 13 Jbeta primers were used in PCR. The method was immunoSEQ multiplex PCR; TCRdb's version includes in-frame clones alone and lacks a portion of them. Of 110,000 or so clones in the sample, 73% were seen once. The origin of this receptor is a middle-aged man in good health and CMV-seronegative. The sample taken for sequencing was PBMCs.

CDR3 DNA sequence: TGCGCCAGCAGCCCGCGGACCGGAGGGCCAGATACGCAGTATTTT. Translating gives CASSPRTGGPDTQYF. The chain combines TRBV5-1 with TRBJ2-3; tentative D call: TRBD2 (6 bases). V lost 4 bases and J 4 bases, leaving 16 bases between the germline ends. This CDR3 region has 15 residues. Germline CDR1 SGHRS, CDR2 YFSETQ.